Following are 10 T cell receptor beta chains from one sample sequenced in a study of CD8 T cells in ankylosing spondylitis. In TCRdb, the 5' RACE reads were re-called with MiXCR into one record per CDR3 protein. Of about 100,000 distinct CDR3 sequences listed, approximately 9% are singletons. Sequencing was performed on blood, either unsorted or a sorted T cell fraction (not recorded which). The receptor source for this set is a male donor with ankylosing spondylitis or in good health (not recorded which).

This clonotype showed up many times. The chain is built from TRBV20-1 and TRBJ2-7; tentative D call: TRBD1 (7 bases). Trimming pared 3 bases from V and 3 bases from J, leaving 12 bases between. CDR3 length: 13 amino acids. Per germline, CDR1 DFQATT and CDR2 SNEGSKA (reference sequence). For the CDR3, the DNA is TGCAGTGCTAGGGCGGGACAGCGCTACGAGCAGTACTTC. The encoded protein is CSARAGQRYEQYF.

As concerns this clonotype: This sequence may be a read error, since a much larger clone differs from it by one base. The CDR3 nucleotides are TGCACCAGCAGTCAATCGCACAGAAAAAACACTGAAGCTTTCTTT. Translated, it gives CTSSQSHRKNTEAFF. V is TRBV23-1 and J is TRBJ1-1; D is uncertain. TRBV23-1 falls under the ORF class, with uncertain function. The CDR3 has 15 residues.

At least ten counts were recorded for this clonotype. The V call is TRBV5-6, the J call TRBJ2-2, with 8 bases lining up with TRBD1. The CDR3 length is 15 residues. V lost 2 bases and J lost 4; bases outside the gene matches: 4. Germline CDR1 is SGHDT and CDR2 is YYEEEE. The CDR3 bases are TGTGCCAGCAGCTTCGGGACAGGTGGCACCGGGGAGCTGTTTTTT. It codes for CASSFGTGGTGELFF.

This clonotype was counted a few times. The genes are TRBV2 and TRBJ2-7; no clear D gene. The CDR3 runs to 13 residues. Trimming pared 5 bases from V and 7 bases from J, leaving 15 bases between. Germline CDR1 is SNHLY and CDR2 is FYNNEI. CDR3 in amino acids: CASSLRQTGEQYF. The CDR3 DNA reads TGTGCCAGCAGTTTGCGCCAAACGGGTGAGCAGTACTTC.

The chain is built from TRBV5-1 and TRBJ1-1; no clear D gene. CDR1 is SGHRS and CDR2 is YFSETQ in the germline V gene. V shed 5 bases and J shed 1 base, with 12 bases lying between them. The CDR3 totals 14 residues. CDR3 nucleotide sequence: TGCGCCAGCAGTCCCACCCCGACGAACACTGAAGCTTTCTTT. Translated: CASSPTPTNTEAFF.

This clonotype was counted at least ten times. This chain connects TRBV5-1 to TRBJ1-3; the D is unclear. Trimming left V 3 bases short and J 3 bases short, with 13 bases between. This CDR3 is 15 amino acids long. CDR1 and CDR2 (germline): SGHRS, YFSETQ. The CDR3 DNA reads as TGCGCCAGCAGCTCCCAATCATTCCGTGGAAACACCATATATTTT. It translates to CASSSQSFRGNTIYF.

This clonotype was counted at least ten times. This chain uses TRBV5-4 with TRBJ2-1; perhaps TRBD1 as D (5 bases). Trimming took 2 bases from V and 7 from J, leaving 13 bases between them. The CDR3 length is 14 residues. Per germline, CDR1 SGHNT and CDR2 YYREEE (reference sequence). CDR3 loop: CASSFPGPVNEQFF. In DNA form, the CDR3 reads TGTGCCAGCAGCTTTCCAGGGCCAGTAAATGAGCAGTTCTTC. Variable domain in full (rest from reference TRBV5-4 and TRBJ2-1): ETGVTQSPTHLIKTRGQQVTLRCSSQSGHNTVSWYQQALGQGPQFIFQYYREEENGRGNFPPRFSGLQFPNYSSELNVNALELDDSALYLCASSFPGPVNEQFFGPGTRLTVL.

Worth noting for this clonotype: This sequence may be a read error, since a much larger clone differs from it by one base. This chain connects TRBV11-3 to TRBJ2-7; D is possibly TRBD2 (6 bases). Germline V gene lookup returns CDR1 SGHNT and CDR2 YENEEA. CDR3 length equals 14 residues. The CDR3 spells CVSSAVADAYEQYF. DNA for the CDR3: TGTGTCAGCAGCGCTGTAGCGGACGCCTACGAGCAGTACTTC.

There are many counts of this clonotype. The chain couples TRBV13 to TRBJ2-7; D may be TRBD2 (7 bases). The CDR3 has 18 amino acids. The germline gives CDR1 PRHDT, CDR2 FYEKMQ (reference sequence). Trimming stripped 5 bases from V and 3 bases from J, with 26 bases between. The CDR3 region is CASSPGGSRGGPYYEQYF. CDR3 bases: TGTGCCAGCAGCCCAGGCGGGTCCAGGGGAGGGCCTTACTACGAGCAGTACTTC.

A word on this clonotype: A much more abundant neighbour one base away suggests this may be a read error. The chain combines TRBV24-1 with TRBJ2-7; 8 bases are shared with TRBD1. This CDR3 has 15 amino acids. Germline CDR1 KGHDR, CDR2 SFDVKD. CDR3 amino acids: CAASDSGTGNYEQYF. The CDR3 DNA reads TGTGCCGCCAGTGACTCCGGGACAGGAAACTACGAGCAGTACTTC.